The T cell receptor (beta chain) described here comes from a study of T cells after yellow fever vaccination. Study background: Where fractions had low cell numbers, libraries were prepared from them with the SMART-Seq v4 Ultra Low Input RNA kit.

This clonotype has ten or more counts. Its antigen is not known. General study results and limits: Reappearance after the booster was observed for most primary-vaccination clones (about 96% CD4, about 90% CD8). Shared CD4/CD8 clonotypes were a small share, likely from convergent recombination.

Looked up from germline, CDR1 is SGHRS and CDR2 is YFSETQ. V was shortened by 7 bases and J by 7 bases, with 21 bases between the two germline ends. The CDR3 contains 15 residues. TCR cDNA was made by 5'RACE template switching, adding a universal primer site and UMIs. TCRdb independently ran MiXCR on the 5' RACE reads; one entry per CDR3 protein. The table lists 200,000 to 300,000 distinct CDR3 sequences, about 3.7% of them singletons. The chain uses TRBV5-1 and TRBJ2-1; D is uncertain. The clonotype originates from a man younger than 35 who received the YFV17D yellow fever vaccine. Sequenced here: PBMCs, sampled 15 days after the yellow fever booster vaccination. The CDR3 spells CASDWVGPPTNEQFF. CDR3 bases: TGCGCCAGCGACTGGGTCGGTCCCCCCACAAATGAGCAGTTCTTC. Supplemented by reference TRBV5-1 and TRBJ2-1, the full variable domain reads KAGVTQTPRYLIKTRGQQVTLSCSPISGHRSVSWYQQTPGQGLQFLFEYFSETQRNKGNFPGRFSGRQFSNSRSEMNVSTLELGDSALYLCASDWVGPPTNEQFFGPGTRLTVL.